This entry features one T cell receptor beta chain sequence. The V end was cut by 0 bases, the J end by 0 bases, with 8 bases between. Germline CDR1 LGHNA, CDR2 YNFKEQ. CDR3 length: 16 residues. This specimen belongs to a study of blood T cell repertoires in COVID-19. Study as a whole: Specimens from acute and convalescent COVID-19 originated in the United States, Italy and Spain. In each case, the material was cDNA or gDNA derived from T cells, B-cell-depleted T cells, or PBMCs.

Original handling: How many nucleated cells were present was estimated from reference gene primer amplification. The method was immunoSEQ multiplex PCR; TCRdb's version includes in-frame clones alone and lacks a portion of them. The DNA gave D and trimming, while V, J and clone size come from that table. Among around 100,000 clones listed, about 90% were seen once. The sample was peripheral blood. The chain carries TRBV4-2 and TRBJ1-4, with TRBD1 as a possible D gene (5 bases). The clonotype was recovered from a woman between 45 and 60 years old with acute or convalescent COVID-19. CDR3 sequence: CASSQETGATNEKLFF. The CDR3 DNA reads TGTGCCAGCAGCCAAGAGACGGGGGCAACTAATGAAAAACTGTTTTTT.